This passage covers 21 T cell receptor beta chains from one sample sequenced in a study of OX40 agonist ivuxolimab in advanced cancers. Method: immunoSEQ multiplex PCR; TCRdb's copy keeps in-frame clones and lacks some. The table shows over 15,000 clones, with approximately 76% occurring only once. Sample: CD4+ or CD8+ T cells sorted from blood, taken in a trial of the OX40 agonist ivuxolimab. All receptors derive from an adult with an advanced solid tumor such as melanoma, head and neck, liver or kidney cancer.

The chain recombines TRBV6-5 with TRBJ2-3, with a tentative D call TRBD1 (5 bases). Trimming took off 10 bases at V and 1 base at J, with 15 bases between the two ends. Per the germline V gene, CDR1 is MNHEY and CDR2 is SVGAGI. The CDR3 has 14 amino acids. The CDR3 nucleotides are TGTGCCATCGCCCAGGGTTCGGGCACAGATACGCAGTATTTT. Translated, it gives CAIAQGSGTDTQYF.

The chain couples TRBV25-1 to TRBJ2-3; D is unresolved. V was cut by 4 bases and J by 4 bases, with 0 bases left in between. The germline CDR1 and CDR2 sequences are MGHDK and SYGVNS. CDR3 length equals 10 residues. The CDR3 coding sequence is TGTGCCAGCAGTGCAGATACGCAGTATTTT. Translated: CASSADTQYF.

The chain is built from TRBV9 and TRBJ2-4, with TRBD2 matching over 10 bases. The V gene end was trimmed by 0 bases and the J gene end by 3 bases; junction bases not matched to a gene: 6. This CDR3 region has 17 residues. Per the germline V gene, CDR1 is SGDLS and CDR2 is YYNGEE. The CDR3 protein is CASSVEASGSGKNIQYF. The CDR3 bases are TGTGCCAGCAGCGTAGAGGCTAGCGGGAGCGGCAAAAACATTCAGTACTTC.

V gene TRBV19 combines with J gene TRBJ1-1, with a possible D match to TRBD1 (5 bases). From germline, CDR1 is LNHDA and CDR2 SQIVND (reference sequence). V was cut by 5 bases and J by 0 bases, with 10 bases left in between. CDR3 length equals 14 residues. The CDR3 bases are TGTGCCAGTAGTCCGGGACCCTTGAACACTGAAGCTTTCTTT. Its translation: CASSPGPLNTEAFF.

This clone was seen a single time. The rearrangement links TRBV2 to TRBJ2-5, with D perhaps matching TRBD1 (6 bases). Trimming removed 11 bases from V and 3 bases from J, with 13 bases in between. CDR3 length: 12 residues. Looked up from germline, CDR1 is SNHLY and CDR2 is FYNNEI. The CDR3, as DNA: TGTGCCGGGCGTAACAGGGAAGAGACCCAGTACTTC. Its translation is CAGRNREETQYF.

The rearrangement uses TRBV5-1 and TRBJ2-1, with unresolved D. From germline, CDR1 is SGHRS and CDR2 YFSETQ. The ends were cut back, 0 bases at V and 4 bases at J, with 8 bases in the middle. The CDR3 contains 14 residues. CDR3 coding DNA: TGCGCCAGCAGCTTGGTAGGACGGTACAATGAGCAGTTCTTC. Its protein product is CASSLVGRYNEQFF.

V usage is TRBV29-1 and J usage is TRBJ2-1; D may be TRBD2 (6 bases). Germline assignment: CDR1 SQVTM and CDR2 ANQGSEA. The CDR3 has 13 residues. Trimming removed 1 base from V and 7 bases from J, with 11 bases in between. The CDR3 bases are TGCAGCGTTGAAGGGCGGGAAAGTAATGAGCAGTTCTTC. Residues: CSVEGRESNEQFF.

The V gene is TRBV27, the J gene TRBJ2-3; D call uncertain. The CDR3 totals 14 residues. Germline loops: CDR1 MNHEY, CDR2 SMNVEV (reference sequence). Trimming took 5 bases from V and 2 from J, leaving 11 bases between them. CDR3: CASSLAYNTDTQYF. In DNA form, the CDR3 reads TGTGCCAGCAGTCTCGCCTATAACACAGATACGCAGTATTTT.

The CDR3 region has the DNA TGTGCCAGCAGCCCGCGACTAGCGGACCGTTACGAGCAGTACTTC. Amino acid sequence: CASSPRLADRYEQYF. The chain carries TRBV5-5 and TRBJ2-7, with TRBD2 identical over 9 bases. J gave up 4 bases and V 4 bases, and 9 bases lay outside the gene matches. Germline CDR1 SGHKS, CDR2 YYEKEE (reference sequence). The CDR3 runs to 15 residues.

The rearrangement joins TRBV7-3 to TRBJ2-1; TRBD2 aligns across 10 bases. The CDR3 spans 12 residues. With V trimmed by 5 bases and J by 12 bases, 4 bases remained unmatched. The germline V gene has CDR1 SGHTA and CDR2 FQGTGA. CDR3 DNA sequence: TGTGCCAGCAGCATGATAGCGGGAGGGCAGTTCTTC. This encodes CASSMIAGGQFF.

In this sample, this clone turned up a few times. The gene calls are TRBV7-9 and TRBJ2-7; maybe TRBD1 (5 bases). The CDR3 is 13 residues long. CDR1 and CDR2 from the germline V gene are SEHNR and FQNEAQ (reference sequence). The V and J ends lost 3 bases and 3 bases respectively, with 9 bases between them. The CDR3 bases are TGTGCCAGCAGCTTGTCCGACAGCTACGAGCAGTACTTC. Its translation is CASSLSDSYEQYF.

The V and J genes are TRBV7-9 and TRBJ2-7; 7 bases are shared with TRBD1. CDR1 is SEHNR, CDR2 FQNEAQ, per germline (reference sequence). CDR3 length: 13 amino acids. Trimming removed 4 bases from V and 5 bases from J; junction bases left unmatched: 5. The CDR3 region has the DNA TGTGCCAGCAGCTCCGACAGGGCCGACGAGCAGTACTTC. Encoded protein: CASSSDRADEQYF.

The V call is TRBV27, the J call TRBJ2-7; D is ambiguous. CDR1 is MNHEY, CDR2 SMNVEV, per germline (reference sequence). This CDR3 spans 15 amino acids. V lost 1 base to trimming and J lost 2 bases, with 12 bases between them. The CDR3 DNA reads TGTGCCAGCAGTTTATACAACAGTAGCCCCTACGAGCAGTACTTC. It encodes CASSLYNSSPYEQYF.

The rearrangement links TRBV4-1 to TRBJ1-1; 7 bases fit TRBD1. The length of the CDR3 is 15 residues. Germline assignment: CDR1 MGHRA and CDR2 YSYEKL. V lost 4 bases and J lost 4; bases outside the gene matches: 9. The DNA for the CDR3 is TGCGCCAGCAGCCGACCGGGACAGCCGAGCACTGAAGCTTTCTTT. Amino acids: CASSRPGQPSTEAFF.

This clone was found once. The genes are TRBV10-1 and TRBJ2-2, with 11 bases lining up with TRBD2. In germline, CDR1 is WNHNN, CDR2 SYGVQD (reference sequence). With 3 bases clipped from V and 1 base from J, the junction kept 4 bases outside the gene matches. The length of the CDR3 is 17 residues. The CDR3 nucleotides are TGCGCCAGCAGTGATCGACTAGCGGGGCAGAACACCGGGGAGCTGTTTTTT. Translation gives CASSDRLAGQNTGELFF.

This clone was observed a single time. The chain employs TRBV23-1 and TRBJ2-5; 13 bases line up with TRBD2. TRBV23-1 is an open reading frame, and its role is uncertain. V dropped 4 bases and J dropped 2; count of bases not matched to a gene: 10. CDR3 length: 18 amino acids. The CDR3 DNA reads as TGCGCCAGCAGTCCTGGGACTAGCGGGGCCCCTCTACAAGAGACCCAGTACTTC. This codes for CASSPGTSGAPLQETQYF.

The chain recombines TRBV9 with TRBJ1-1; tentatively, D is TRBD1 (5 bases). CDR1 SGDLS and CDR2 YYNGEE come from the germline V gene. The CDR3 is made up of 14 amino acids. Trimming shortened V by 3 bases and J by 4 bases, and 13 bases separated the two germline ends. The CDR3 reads CASSEGSGSTEAFF. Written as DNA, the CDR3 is TGTGCCAGCAGCGAAGGGTCAGGGTCCACTGAAGCTTTCTTT.

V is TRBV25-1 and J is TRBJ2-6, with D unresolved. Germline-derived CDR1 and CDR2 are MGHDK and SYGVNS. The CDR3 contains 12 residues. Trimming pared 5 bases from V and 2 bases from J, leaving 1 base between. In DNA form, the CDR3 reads TGTGCCAGCAGTCCTGGGGCCAACGTCCTGACTTTC. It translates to CASSPGANVLTF.

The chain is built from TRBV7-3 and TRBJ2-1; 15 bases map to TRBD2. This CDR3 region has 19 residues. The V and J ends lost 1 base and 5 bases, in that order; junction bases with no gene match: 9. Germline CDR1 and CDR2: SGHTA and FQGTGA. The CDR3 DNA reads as TGTGCCAGCAGCTTAAACGGCCCGGGACTAGCGGGAGGAAACAATGAGCAGTTCTTC. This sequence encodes CASSLNGPGLAGGNNEQFF. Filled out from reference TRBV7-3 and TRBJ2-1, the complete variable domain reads GAGVSQTPSNKVTEKGKYVELRCDPISGHTALYWYRQSLGQGPEFLIYFQGTGAADDSGLPNDRFFAVRPEGSVSTLKIQRTERGDSAVYLCASSLNGPGLAGGNNEQFFGPGTRLTVL.

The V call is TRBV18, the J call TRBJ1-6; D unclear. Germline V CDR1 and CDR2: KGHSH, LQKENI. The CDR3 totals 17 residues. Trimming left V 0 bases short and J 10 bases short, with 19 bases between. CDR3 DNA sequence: TGTGCCAGCTCACCACCATGGGGTAGAGGGTCTCGGTCACCCCTCCACTTT. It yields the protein CASSPPWGRGSRSPLHF.

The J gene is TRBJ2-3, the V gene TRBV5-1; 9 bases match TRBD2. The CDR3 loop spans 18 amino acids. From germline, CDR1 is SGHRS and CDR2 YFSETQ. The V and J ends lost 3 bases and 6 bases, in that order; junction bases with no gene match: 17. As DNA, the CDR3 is TGCGCCAGCAGCTGGAGGGGGACTAGCTCTCATTTTGGGGATACGCAGTATTTT. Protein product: CASSWRGTSSHFGDTQYF.